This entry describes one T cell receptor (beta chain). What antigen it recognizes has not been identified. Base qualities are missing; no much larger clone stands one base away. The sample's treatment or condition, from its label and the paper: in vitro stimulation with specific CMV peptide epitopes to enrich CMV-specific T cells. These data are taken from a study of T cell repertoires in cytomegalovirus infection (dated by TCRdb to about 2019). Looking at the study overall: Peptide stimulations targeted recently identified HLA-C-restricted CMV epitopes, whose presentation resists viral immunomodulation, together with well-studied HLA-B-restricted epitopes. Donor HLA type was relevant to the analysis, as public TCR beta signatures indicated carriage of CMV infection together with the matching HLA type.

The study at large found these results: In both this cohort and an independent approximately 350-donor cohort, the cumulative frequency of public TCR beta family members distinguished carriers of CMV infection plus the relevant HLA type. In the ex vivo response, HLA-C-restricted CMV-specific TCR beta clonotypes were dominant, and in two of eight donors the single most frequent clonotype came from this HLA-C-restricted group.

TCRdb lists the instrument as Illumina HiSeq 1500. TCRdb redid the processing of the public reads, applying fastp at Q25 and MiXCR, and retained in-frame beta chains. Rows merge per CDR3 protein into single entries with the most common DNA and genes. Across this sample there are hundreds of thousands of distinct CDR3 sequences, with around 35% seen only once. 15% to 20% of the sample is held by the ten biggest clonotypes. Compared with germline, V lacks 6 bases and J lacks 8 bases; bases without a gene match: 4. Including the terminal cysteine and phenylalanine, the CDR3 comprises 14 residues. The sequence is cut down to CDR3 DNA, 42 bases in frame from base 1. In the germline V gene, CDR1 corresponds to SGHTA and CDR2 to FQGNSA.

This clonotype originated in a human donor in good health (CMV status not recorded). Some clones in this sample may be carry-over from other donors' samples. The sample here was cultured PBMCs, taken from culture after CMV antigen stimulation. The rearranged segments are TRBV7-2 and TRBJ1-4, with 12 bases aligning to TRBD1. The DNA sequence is TGTGCCAGCAGACCTGGGACAGGGGGCGAAAAACTGTTTTTT. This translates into CASRPGTGGEKLFF.